The entry below gives a single T cell receptor (beta chain) sequence along with its context. Its antigen has not been determined. No base-level quality is on record; no much larger clone is a single base apart. The sample is drawn from a study of blood T cell repertoires in COVID-19 (dated by TCRdb to 2018 to 2020). Regarding the complete study: Collaborator samples came from the United States, Italy and Spain and covered acute and convalescent phases of COVID-19. The sample metadata nearly always contained a de-identified subject ID, COVID-19 status, age in years and sex. Where available, HLA class I and class II types were taken from metadata supplied by the sample provider and were not determined by assay-based typing. The dataset comprised deeply sampled blood TCRbeta repertoires from subjects exposed to, actively infected with, or recovered from COVID-19. The material from the prospective study consisted of cDNA or gDNA derived from T cells, B-cell-depleted T cells, or PBMCs. The repertoires were made available in a free public database intended to serve as a resource for research on the immune response to SARS-CoV-2. The samples were drawn from two sources: the first 160 participants of the ongoing ImmuneRACE study, and 1,000 to 1,500 subjects contributed by 6 global collaborators.

TCRbeta CDR3 regions were amplified from genomic DNA using the immunoSEQ Assay, a bias-controlled multiplex PCR. On the authors' methods: Nucleated cell counts per sample were estimated from amplification of reference gene primers within the assay. Sequence reads were collapsed and filtered to measure the absolute abundance of every unique TCRbeta CDR3 rearrangement. For each sample, productive Simpson clonality was calculated as the square root of Simpson's diversity index over productive rearrangements. Imported from immuneACCESS, the table was reduced by TCRdb to in-frame sequences with V and J called. These copies leave out some clones; in studies compared against another copy, an unresolved V gene accounts for under half, and the cause of the remainder is not known. D and trimming come from the DNA, and the V and J calls and clone size come from that table. A total of 200,000 to 300,000 clones appear in this sample, 80% to 85% of them only once. Around 4% of the sample lies in the top ten.

Whole blood was collected in K2EDTA tubes by collaborating institutions according to the institutions' own protocols. For TCRbeta analysis, collaborators shipped samples in one of three forms: frozen whole blood, isolated PBMCs, or DNA extracted from either of those sample types. Measured from the cysteine to the phenylalanine, the CDR3 is 16 residues long. The kept DNA is CDR3 alone, 48 bases in frame from the first base. CDR1 is given as LNHDA and CDR2 as SQIVND, both from the germline V gene (reference sequence). From V the trimming removes 4 bases and from J it removes 2 bases, while the gene matches leave 4 bases of the junction unaccounted for. The study at large found these results: The amount of clinical and demographic metadata varied by source and participant and was provided uncurated.

Sequencing was done on a sample of peripheral blood. Recombination joined TRBV19 with TRBJ2-7, with 14 middle bases fitting TRBD2. This receptor was identified in a man between 60 and 75 years old with acute or convalescent COVID-19. The CDR3 is CASSRTSGGIPYEQYF. The DNA sequence is as follows: TGTGCCAGTAGTAGGACTAGCGGGGGGATCCCCTACGAGCAGTACTTC.